This T cell receptor beta chain was profiled in a study of shared clonotypes between healthy human individuals. Study-level findings and limits: A handful of donors shared around 5% of their naive CD4 clonotypes. The genetic and exposure-history diversity represented was limited by few donors.

Details on this clone: Its matching antigen is unknown.

The V and J ends lost 7 bases and 9 bases respectively, with 20 bases between them. The CDR3 is 14 amino acids. Germline CDR1 and CDR2: MRHNA and SNTAGT. Terminally differentiated effector memory CD45RA+ cells were left out of the naive CD8 fraction, which was CD45RO-negative and positively selected for CCR7. Adult Caucasians living in Nashville, Tennessee made up all of the donors. The method was immunoSEQ multiplex PCR; TCRdb's version includes in-frame clones alone and lacks a portion of them. This sample yields around 580,000 clones, of which 95% to 98% are seen a single time; 0.3% belongs to the top ten.

V gene TRBV6-4 combines with J gene TRBJ2-3; D gene ambiguous. The specimen sequenced was naive CD8+ T cells sorted from blood. The clonotype was recovered from a man between 25 and 39 years old in good health. CDR3 sequence (DNA): TGTGCCAGCAACCAAACGACTGGTCCCCCCACGCAGTATTTT. Translating it yields CASNQTTGPPTQYF.